The 32 T cell receptor beta chains below come from one sample, sequenced in a study of T cells after yellow fever vaccination (dated by TCRdb to the late 2010s). This specimen's treatment or condition label, per the study, means: live attenuated yellow fever vaccine strain. Receptor libraries were prepared by 5' RACE. The instrument was an Illumina HiSeq 2500. TCRdb reprocessing: public reads trimmed at Q25 with fastp, clones called with MiXCR, in-frame beta chains kept. Merged by CDR3 protein, the rows form single entries marked with the most common genes and DNA. The sample table lists around 590,000 distinct CDR3 sequences, 9% to 15% of them with a count of one. Together, the top ten hold 14% to 15% of the sample. The sample in question was PBMCs, obtained on the day of the yellow fever booster vaccination. The origin of the receptors is a man aged 25-40 years who received the YFV17D yellow fever vaccine.

The J gene is TRBJ2-7, the V gene TRBV12-3 or TRBV12-4; D is perhaps TRBD1 (5 bases). The CDR3 runs to 14 residues. V dropped 2 bases and J dropped 0 bases, with 8 bases sitting between them. CDR3 coding DNA: TGTGCCAGCAGTTTACGGACAATCTCCTACGAGCAGTACTTC. This codes for CASSLRTISYEQYF.

This chain joins TRBV5-6 and TRBJ1-3, with unresolved D. V dropped 3 bases and J dropped 9 bases, with 16 bases sitting between them. The germline gives CDR1 SGHDT, CDR2 YYEEEE. The CDR3 covers 14 residues. CDR3 region: CASSSGTFGFTIYF. The CDR3 DNA follows: TGTGCCAGCAGCTCGGGAACCTTCGGGTTCACCATATATTTT.

This chain uses TRBV20-1 with TRBJ2-1; 8 bases align to TRBD2. The V and J ends lost 0 bases and 6 bases, in that order; junction bases with no gene match: 4. The CDR3 covers 14 residues. CDR1 DFQATT and CDR2 SNEGSKA come from the germline V gene (reference sequence). DNA of the CDR3: TGCAGTGCTAGAGATAGCGGGGTCGGCAATGAGCAGTTCTTC. Protein product: CSARDSGVGNEQFF.

V gene TRBV9 combines with J gene TRBJ2-1; D remains ambiguous. Per germline, CDR1 SGDLS and CDR2 YYNGEE. The CDR3 is made up of 14 amino acids. V lost 0 bases, J lost 8 bases, and 12 bases lay in between. The CDR3 sequence is CASSVVGHEDEQFF. DNA for the CDR3: TGTGCCAGCAGCGTAGTAGGGCATGAGGATGAGCAGTTCTTC.

The chain joins TRBV7-2 to TRBJ2-3; 10 bases fit TRBD2. CDR3 length: 15 residues. Looked up from germline, CDR1 is SGHTA and CDR2 is FQGNSA. Unmatched junction bases numbered 10, after V lost 3 bases and J lost 10 bases. The CDR3 nucleotides are TGTGCCAGCAGCTTTGGAACTAGCGGGATCGTGGCGCAGTATTTT. Protein sequence: CASSFGTSGIVAQYF.

The table lists this clonotype with a count of one. This rearrangement joins TRBV12-3 or TRBV12-4 to TRBJ1-5; perhaps TRBD1 as D (6 bases). V shed 5 bases and J shed 3 bases, with 11 bases lying between them. The CDR3 loop spans 14 amino acids. This chain's CDR3 is CASSGGGHNQPQHF. CDR3 in DNA: TGTGCCAGCAGTGGGGGGGGCCACAATCAGCCCCAGCATTTT.

This clonotype was seen a few times. This chain connects TRBV4-3 to TRBJ1-6, with D perhaps matching TRBD1 (6 bases). Germline CDR1 is LGHNA and CDR2 is YSLEER. Trimming left V 1 base short and J 7 bases short, with 14 bases between. The CDR3 contains 16 residues. The CDR3: CASSQGADRSNSPLHF. CDR3 sequence (DNA): TGCGCCAGCAGCCAAGGGGCTGACAGGTCGAATTCACCCCTCCACTTT.

This clonotype showed up many times. The genes are TRBV24-1 and TRBJ2-1; unclear D gene. Germline CDR1 reads KGHDR; CDR2 reads SFDVKD. Trimming took 7 bases from V and 10 from J, leaving 22 bases between them. The CDR3 is made up of 15 amino acids. The CDR3 here is CATSDETSPVMEQFF. DNA for the CDR3: TGTGCCACCAGCGACGAGACCTCACCGGTTATGGAGCAGTTCTTC.

This clonotype was counted a few times. The chain is built from TRBV20-1 and TRBJ2-5; D gene uncertain. CDR1 DFQATT and CDR2 SNEGSKA come from the germline V gene (reference sequence). With 1 base removed from V and 2 bases from J, the gap between germline ends came to 14 bases. This CDR3 is 15 amino acids long. The DNA of the CDR3 is TGCAGTGCTAGAGGCCAGGCAAACCTTCAAGAGACCCAGTACTTC. Its translation is CSARGQANLQETQYF.

The table lists this clonotype with a few counts. The rearrangement joins TRBV29-1 to TRBJ2-7, with 12 nucleotides matching TRBD2. V was clipped by 7 bases and J by 4 bases; unmatched bases: 8. The germline V gene has CDR1 SQVTM and CDR2 ANQGSEA. The CDR3 is 14 residues long. The DNA for the CDR3 is TGCAGCGCCAGCGGGACTAGCGGGCATTACGAGCAGTACTTC. This sequence encodes CSASGTSGHYEQYF.

V gene TRBV6-2 or TRBV6-3 combines with J gene TRBJ1-6, with D hard to call. The germline V gene encodes CDR1 MNHEY and CDR2 SVGEGT. The CDR3 sequence is 16 residues long. Trimming pared 7 bases from V and 2 bases from J, leaving 15 bases between. CDR3 coding DNA: TGTGCCAGCACCGGAGGTGGTTCCACCTATAATTCACCCCTCCACTTT. Translated: CASTGGGSTYNSPLHF.

This chain joins TRBV7-9 and TRBJ2-7, with D possibly TRBD2 on 7 matching bases. V lost 1 base, J lost 3 bases, and 13 bases lay in between. The CDR3 runs to 15 residues. CDR1 is SEHNR, CDR2 FQNEAQ, per germline (reference sequence). CDR3 protein: CASSLGGGGLYEQYF. DNA for the CDR3: TGTGCCAGCAGCTTAGGGGGCGGGGGCCTCTACGAGCAGTACTTC.

There are a few counts of this clonotype. The genes are TRBV5-5 and TRBJ2-7; 9 bases match TRBD1. Germline V gene data show CDR1 as SGHKS and CDR2 as YYEKEE (reference sequence). CDR3 size: 14 residues. The junction had 4 bases not matched to a gene; V was cut back by 4 bases and J by 2 bases. This CDR3 is CASSAGTGPYEQYF. In DNA, the CDR3 is TGTGCCAGCAGCGCCGGGACAGGGCCCTACGAGCAGTACTTC. Using reference TRBV5-5 and TRBJ2-7 for the parts outside the CDR3, the full variable domain is DAGVTQSPTHLIKTRGQQVTLRCSPISGHKSVSWYQQVLGQGPQFIFQYYEKEERGRGNFPDRFSARQFPNYSSELNVNALLLGDSALYLCASSAGTGPYEQYFGPGTRLTVT.

The chain is built from TRBV20-1 and TRBJ2-7, with D perhaps matching TRBD1 (5 bases). Germline CDR1 reads DFQATT; CDR2 reads SNEGSKA (reference sequence). The length of the CDR3 is 12 residues. V was clipped by 3 bases and J by 5 bases, with 11 bases between them. The chain's CDR3 is CSARGPDNEQYF. CDR3 DNA sequence: TGCAGTGCTAGGGGGCCTGATAACGAGCAGTACTTC.

This clonotype occurred a few times. The genes are TRBV20-1 and TRBJ1-1; no firm D call. The length of the CDR3 is 11 residues. Trimming shortened V by 3 bases and J by 8 bases, and 10 bases separated the two germline ends. Germline V gene lookup returns CDR1 DFQATT and CDR2 SNEGSKA (reference sequence). The CDR3 region has the DNA TGCAGTGCTAGCGAGGCGACAGAAGCTTTCTTT. The encoded protein is CSASEATEAFF.

In its sample, this clonotype was seen a few times. The rearrangement uses TRBV10-2 and TRBJ2-7; no clear D. From germline, CDR1 is WSHSY and CDR2 SAAADI. This CDR3 spans 13 amino acids. V shed 2 bases and J shed 4 bases, with 9 bases lying between them. In nucleotides, the CDR3 is TGCGCCAGCAGTGAGATTATCAGTTACGAGCAGTACTTC. It yields the protein CASSEIISYEQYF.

The chain carries TRBV24-1 and TRBJ2-3; 12 nucleotides line up with TRBD2. The CDR3 contains 16 residues. From germline, CDR1 is KGHDR and CDR2 SFDVKD. The ends lost 4 bases at V and 4 bases at J; junction bases unmatched: 5. CDR3 bases: TGTGCCACCAGTGACCCGACTAGCGGGAGACCAGATACGCAGTATTTT. Its translation: CATSDPTSGRPDTQYF.

The sample holds a few counts of this clonotype. The rearrangement joins TRBV20-1 to TRBJ2-1; 9 bases line up with TRBD2. The trim removed 0 bases at V and 9 bases at J, leaving 15 bases unmatched. The CDR3 consists of 17 residues. Germline values: CDR1 DFQATT, CDR2 SNEGSKA (reference sequence). The CDR3, as DNA: TGCAGTGCTAGAGATAGGTTAGCGGGAGCCGGTTTCGCTGAGCAGTTCTTC. It is translated as CSARDRLAGAGFAEQFF.

The V and J genes are TRBV11-2 and TRBJ2-6; no firm D call. Germline V gene sequence: CDR1 SGHAT, CDR2 FQNNGV. CDR3 length equals 18 residues. V shed 4 bases and J shed 0 bases, with 16 bases lying between them. The CDR3 sequence: CASSSLTTLVSGANVLTF. In DNA, the CDR3 is TGTGCCAGCAGCTCTCTGACAACTTTAGTCTCTGGGGCCAACGTCCTGACTTTC.

This clonotype occurred a few times. V usage is TRBV6-1 and J usage is TRBJ2-7, with TRBD2 matching over 10 bases. CDR3 length: 16 residues. Losses at the gene ends were 2 bases for V and 0 bases for J; bases not matched to a gene: 4. Germline CDR1 and CDR2: MNHNS and SASEGT. CDR3: CASSEWSGRASYEQYF. The CDR3, as DNA: TGTGCCAGCAGTGAATGGAGCGGGAGGGCCTCCTACGAGCAGTACTTC.

This clonotype was found many times. The junction departs from the called germline gene at one end, perhaps through a read error. V usage is TRBV5-1 and J usage is TRBJ2-7; weak D call: TRBD1 (6 bases). CDR1 and CDR2 (germline): SGHRS, YFSETQ. The CDR3 consists of 13 residues. The CDR3 region is CASSLGTNYEQYF. The CDR3 coding sequence is TGTGCCAGCAGCTTAGGGACAAACTACGAGCAGTACTTC.

The chain has TRBV5-1 and TRBJ1-1; possibly TRBD1 for D (5 bases). The CDR3 has 15 amino acids. Germline V lookup: CDR1 SGHRS, CDR2 YFSETQ. V lost 3 bases and J 5 bases, leaving 17 bases between the germline ends. In DNA, the CDR3 is TGCGCCAGCAGCTCCCAGGGAGGGAGGGTTACTGAAGCTTTCTTT. Its translation is CASSSQGGRVTEAFF.

The chain has TRBV5-1 and TRBJ1-5; no clear D gene. The CDR3 extends over 14 amino acids. Trimming pared 4 bases from V and 6 bases from J, leaving 14 bases between. Germline V gene data show CDR1 as SGHRS and CDR2 as YFSETQ. The CDR3 reads CASSPGPFRQPQHF. The CDR3 nucleotides read TGCGCCAGCAGCCCTGGGCCTTTTCGTCAGCCCCAGCATTTT.

In this sample, this clonotype turned up a few times. This chain uses TRBV7-8 with TRBJ2-1; a weak D match, TRBD1 (6 bases). CDR1 is SGHVS, CDR2 FQNEAQ, per germline. The CDR3 extends over 13 amino acids. V was clipped by 6 bases and J by 9 bases, with 15 bases between them. In DNA form, the CDR3 reads TGTGCCAGCAGTTCACAGGGCCCGGGTGAGCAGTTCTTC. This encodes CASSSQGPGEQFF. Together with reference TRBV7-8 and TRBJ2-1, the CDR3 gives the full variable domain: GAGVSQSPRYKVAKRGQDVALRCDPISGHVSLFWYQQALGQGPEFLTYFQNEAQLDKSGLPSDRFFAERPEGSVSTLKIQRTQQEDSAVYLCASSSQGPGEQFFGPGTRLTVL.

This clonotype was found many times. This chain joins TRBV7-9 and TRBJ2-3; 7 positions match TRBD2. The junction had 9 bases not matched to a gene; V was cut back by 4 bases and J by 2 bases. Germline V gene data show CDR1 as SEHNR and CDR2 as FQNEAQ (reference sequence). This CDR3 spans 16 amino acids. This CDR3 is CASSSLGGSPTDTQYF. The DNA of the CDR3 is TGTGCCAGCAGCTCATTGGGCGGGAGTCCCACAGATACGCAGTATTTT.

The chain recombines TRBV5-1 with TRBJ2-1, with 11 bases fitting TRBD2. Per germline, CDR1 SGHRS and CDR2 YFSETQ. V trimming: 6 bases; J trimming: 5 bases; junction bases outside the gene matches: 10. The CDR3 runs to 16 residues. The CDR3 region is CASNLGVAGGDNEQFF. The CDR3 nucleotides read TGCGCCAGCAACCTCGGGGTAGCGGGAGGGGACAATGAGCAGTTCTTC.

This clonotype was found many times. CDR3 sequence reads: CASSLGQKTGELFF. CDR3 nucleotides: TGTGCCAGCAGCTTAGGACAGAAAACCGGGGAGCTGTTTTTT. The chain joins TRBV7-2 to TRBJ2-2; possibly TRBD1 for D (5 bases). Trimming removed 1 base from V and 5 bases from J, with 8 bases in between. Germline V gene lookup returns CDR1 SGHTA and CDR2 FQGNSA. This CDR3 is built from 14 residues.

The V call is TRBV30, the J call TRBJ2-2; no reliable D call. This CDR3 region has 12 residues. Germline-derived CDR1 and CDR2 are GTSNPN and SVGIG (reference sequence). V was cut by 2 bases and J by 6 bases, with 7 bases left in between. In nucleotides, the CDR3 is TGTGCCTGGAGTATGAGCGCCGGGGAGCTGTTTTTT. It codes for CAWSMSAGELFF.

This clonotype was seen a few times. This chain connects TRBV24-1 to TRBJ2-1; D is unresolved. The CDR3 contains 12 residues. Germline V gene lookup returns CDR1 KGHDR and CDR2 SFDVKD. The V end was cut by 1 base, the J end by 9 bases, with 6 bases between. Written as DNA, the CDR3 is TGTGCCACCAGTGATTTTGGGGTTGAGCAGTTCTTC. Its translation: CATSDFGVEQFF.

Only a few counts were recorded for this clonotype. This sequence joins TRBV20-1 and TRBJ2-7; a weak D match, TRBD1 (7 bases). The CDR3 extends over 13 amino acids. Trimming shortened V by 7 bases and J by 2 bases, and 15 bases separated the two germline ends. The germline gives CDR1 DFQATT, CDR2 SNEGSKA (reference sequence). The CDR3 bases are TGCAGTGTCCCTGCGGGACAGACCTACGAGCAGTACTTC. Its protein is CSVPAGQTYEQYF.

The chain is built from TRBV7-2 and TRBJ2-2; 7 bases align to TRBD2. Germline lookup yields CDR1 SGHTA and CDR2 FQGNSA. The CDR3 is 15 residues long. The V segment lost 1 base and the J segment 6 bases; nucleotides outside the gene matches: 5. CDR3 sequence reads: CASSLVGRSPGELFF. CDR3 bases: TGTGCCAGCAGCTTAGTCGGGAGGAGTCCCGGGGAGCTGTTTTTT.

The gene calls are TRBV6-2 or TRBV6-3 and TRBJ2-1; the match to TRBD2 covers 14 bases. The J segment lost 8 bases and the V segment lost 6 bases, leaving 3 bases of the junction unmatched. From germline, CDR1 is MNHEY and CDR2 SVGEGT. This CDR3 comprises 14 residues. CDR3 region: CASSSTSGRDEQFF. The CDR3 DNA sequence: TGTGCCAGCAGCTCGACTAGCGGGAGGGATGAGCAGTTCTTC.